This T cell receptor beta chain was sequenced for a study of blood T cell repertoires in COVID-19 (TCRdb year 2020). Regarding the study in general: Collaborator samples came from the United States, Italy and Spain and covered acute and convalescent phases of COVID-19. The material from the prospective study consisted of cDNA or gDNA derived from T cells, B-cell-depleted T cells, or PBMCs. Subjects who had been exposed to COVID-19, were actively infected with it, or had recovered from it provided the deeply sampled blood TCRbeta repertoires that made up the dataset. The repertoires were made available in a free public database intended to serve as a resource for research on the immune response to SARS-CoV-2. Samples came from the ongoing ImmuneRACE study (first 160 participants) plus 1,254 subjects from 6 global collaborators. A de-identified subject ID, COVID-19 status, age in years and sex were almost always included in the sample metadata. HLA class I and class II types, where available, came from metadata supplied by the sample provider rather than from assay-based typing.

The immunoSEQ Assay, a bias-controlled multiplex PCR, was used to amplify TCRbeta CDR3 regions from genomic DNA. The source study handled its data this way. Within the assay, amplification of reference gene primers was used to estimate how many nucleated cells each sample contained. To quantify the absolute abundance of each unique TCRbeta CDR3 rearrangement, sequence reads were collapsed and filtered. For each sample, productive Simpson clonality was calculated as the square root of Simpson's diversity index over productive rearrangements. TCRdb re-hosts the immuneACCESS table, in-frame sequences only. Its copies lack some clones; in the studies checked, an unresolved V gene accounts for under half of them, and the cause for the rest is not known. For V, J and clone size, that table is used; D and trimming come from the DNA. The sample data list approximately 140,000 clones, and 85% to 90% of these were observed just once. The ten largest make up roughly 4% of the sample.

What the authors observed across the whole study: Clinical and demographic metadata were provided uncurated, with the amount varying by source and participant.

With regard to this clone: Its antigen remains undetermined. Per-nucleotide qualities are absent, and no much larger clonotype sits a single base away.

The germline V gene provides CDR1 MNHEY and CDR2 SVGAGI. Trimming removed 6 bases from V and 3 bases from J, leaving 16 bases between the germline ends. The CDR3 has 15 amino acids, counting the end cysteine and phenylalanine. Only the CDR3 DNA stays, 45 bases, in frame from base 1. Whole blood was collected in K2EDTA tubes by collaborating institutions according to the institutions' own protocols. For TCRbeta analysis, collaborators shipped samples in one of three forms: frozen whole blood, isolated PBMCs, or DNA extracted from either of those sample types. The TCR sequence derives from a woman aged 40 to 50 with acute or convalescent COVID-19. Specimen: peripheral blood. The chain employs TRBV6-5 and TRBJ2-3, with a tentative D gene TRBD2 over 5 matching bases. The CDR3 region has the sequence CASSVFRTGTDTQYF. The nucleotide sequence reads TGTGCCAGCAGCGTTTTCCGCACGGGGACAGATACGCAGTATTTT.